Listed below are T cell receptor beta chains from one sample, sequenced in a study of T-cell memory formation after mild COVID-19. TCRdb itself ran the 5' RACE reads through MiXCR, one entry per CDR3 protein. Of 140,000 or so distinct CDR3 sequences in the sample, about 19% are singletons; the top ten hold about 2.3%. The sample comprised PBMCs or a T cell subset sorted from them (not recorded which). The receptors stem from an adult woman who had mild COVID-19 (a few samples of this study predate the infection). Cell type and time point are not known. The CDR3 runs from the conserved cysteine through the conserved F or W. D genes are given only for firm matches. Not every row has a clone size; where given, it reads once, few, many or a size class.

D	J	size	V	DNA	CDR3
.	TRBJ2-5	few	TRBV3-1	TGTGCCAGCAGCCTCCCGGGACCCCTCAGCGAGACCCAGTACTTC	CASSLPGPLSETQYF
TRBD2	TRBJ2-1	.	TRBV12-3/TRBV12-4	TGTGCCACCGCCCCACTAGCGGGAGGGCCATATGAGCAGTTCTTC	CATAPLAGGPYEQFF
.	TRBJ2-6	many	TRBV12-3/TRBV12-4	TGTGCCAGCAGTTTTTCCAATGCGGCCAACGTCCTGACTTTC	CASSFSNAANVLTF
.	TRBJ2-7	.	TRBV20-1	TGCAGTGCACCGGGGCATTCGTCCTACGAGCAGTACTTC	CSAPGHSSYEQYF
TRBD1	TRBJ1-1	.	TRBV7-7	TGTGCTAGCAGCCCTATCACCGGGACAGGGGGTACGAACACTGAAGCTTTCTTT	CASSPITGTGGTNTEAFF
TRBD1	TRBJ1-4	few	TRBV6-6	TGTGCCAGCAGTTACCAGGGGACAGGGAGACGAAAAAGGTTTTTT	CASSYQGTGRRKRFF
.	TRBJ2-3	.	TRBV5-1	TGCGCCAGCAGCCAGGGAGACGGAGATACGCAGTATTTT	CASSQGDGDTQYF
.	TRBJ2-2	.	TRBV7-8	TGTGCCAGCAGCTTAGATATTTTTTGGCAGGGTGGCACCGGGGAGCTGTTTTTT	CASSLDIFWQGGTGELFF
.	TRBJ2-2	few	TRBV7-3	TGTGCCAGCAGCCAGCAGGGGTCTGGCGGGGAGCTGTTTTTT	CASSQQGSGGELFF
.	TRBJ1-1	few	TRBV7-9	TGTGCCAGCGCCAAAGAGGGCCCCCCGGGCGGTGAAGCTTTCTTT	CASAKEGPPGGEAFF
TRBD2	TRBJ2-3	few	TRBV28	TGTGCCAGCAGTTTTCTAGCGGGGGGGAGGTATTTT	CASSFLAGGRYF
TRBD1	TRBJ1-1	.	TRBV5-1	TGCGCCAGCAGCTTGGTAACAGGGGGCTCGAACACTGAAGCTTTCTTT	CASSLVTGGSNTEAFF
.	TRBJ2-2	.	TRBV24-1	TGTGCCACCATGGGACCGGCCACCGGGGAGCTGTTTTTT	CATMGPATGELFF
TRBD2	TRBJ2-2	few	TRBV10-3	TGTGCCATCAAACCGGGACTAGAGAACACCGGGGAGCTGTTTTTT	CAIKPGLENTGELFF
TRBD2	TRBJ2-2	few	TRBV2	TGTGCCAGCCGTAGCGGGGGGGAGAACACCGGGGAGCTGTTTTTT	CASRSGGENTGELFF
.	TRBJ2-1	.	TRBV29-1	TGCAGCGTTGAATCTCGCCTTTACAATGAGCAGTTCTTC	CSVESRLYNEQFF